This T cell receptor (beta chain) was captured by sequencing in a study of T cells in Graves' hyperthyroidism and ophthalmopathy. Findings of the study overall: By a 13 V-J model, ophthalmopathy was set apart from stable hyperthyroidism.

TCR beta CDR3 region amplification was performed from RNA transcripts. First-round RT-PCR of the TCR CDR3 relied on the HTBI primer set. TCRdb fed the multiplex PCR reads into MiXCR, producing one record per CDR3 protein. The sample yields hundreds of thousands of distinct CDR3 sequences, about 15% seen once. Many counts were recorded for this clonotype. Its antigen remains unknown. Material: blood. This receptor was taken from a woman aged 30 to 39 with Graves' hyperthyroidism.

The CDR3 bases are TGTGCCAGCAGGGGGCGGTTTAACACCGGGGAGCTGTTTTTT. This translates into CASRGRFNTGELFF. The chain carries TRBV11-1 and TRBJ2-2, with TRBD1 as a possible D gene (5 bases). The CDR3 has 14 amino acids. The V end was cut by 6 bases, the J end by 2 bases, with 10 bases between. Germline CDR1 is SGHAT and CDR2 is FQDESV (reference sequence).